A single sample is the source of the 22 T cell receptor beta chains below, sequenced in a study of blood T cell repertoires in COVID-19 (dated by TCRdb to the early 2020s). Receptor libraries were prepared by the immunoSEQ multiplex PCR assay. TCRdb took this table from immuneACCESS and kept in-frame rearrangements with V and J called. Such tables lack part of the clones; where checked against another copy, unresolved V genes explain under half of the gap, and the rest is unexplained. Within this sample are about 120,000 clones, with about nine tenths of them counted one time only. 1.5% to 2% of the sample goes to the ten largest clones. The material sequenced was peripheral blood. Source of these receptors: a human donor with active COVID-19. The donor label of this sample is uncertain.

The CDR3 coding sequence is TGTGCCAGCAGCTTGGACAGGGGGCTTCACTCTGGGGCCAACGTCCTGACTTTC. Its protein product is CASSLDRGLHSGANVLTF. The chain joins TRBV5-6 to TRBJ2-6, with 9 bases matching TRBD1. This CDR3 has 18 residues. V was clipped by 0 bases and J by 0 bases; unmatched bases: 4. The germline V gene encodes CDR1 SGHDT and CDR2 YYEEEE.

The rearrangement joins TRBV5-1 to TRBJ2-3, with TRBD2 matching over 8 bases. Germline V lookup: CDR1 SGHRS, CDR2 YFSETQ. This CDR3 spans 14 amino acids. The trim removed 4 bases at V and 5 bases at J, leaving 6 bases unmatched. The CDR3 region is CASSNGTRGDTQYF. CDR3 DNA: TGCGCCAGCAGCAACGGGACTAGGGGAGATACGCAGTATTTT.

This clone was seen more than once but under ten times. Within the sample, other DNA sequences also encode this same CDR3. This rearrangement joins TRBV12-3 or TRBV12-4 to TRBJ1-5; D is unresolved. The V end was cut by 1 base, the J end by 4 bases, with 5 bases between. The CDR3 covers 13 residues. The CDR3 protein is CASSLGANQPQHF. The CDR3 DNA reads TGTGCCAGCAGTTTAGGGGCGAATCAGCCCCAGCATTTT.

This chain links TRBV3-1 (or the pseudogene TRBV3-2) with TRBJ2-1; 10 nucleotides align to TRBD2. This CDR3 spans 18 amino acids. CDR1 LGHDT and CDR2 YNNKEL come from the germline V gene (reference sequence). Losses at the gene ends were 0 bases for V and 8 bases for J; bases not matched to a gene: 13. The CDR3 loop reads CASSQDPLLAGGPHEQFF. Here the CDR3 DNA reads TGTGCCAGCAGCCAAGATCCTTTATTAGCGGGGGGCCCCCATGAGCAGTTCTTC.

This sequence joins TRBV9 and TRBJ2-5, with 9 bases identical to TRBD2. The V gene's germline CDR1 is SGDLS and CDR2 YYNGEE. The CDR3 runs 17 residues. J gave up 5 bases and V 4 bases, and 15 bases lay outside the gene matches. The CDR3 is CASSLPGAGTSQETQYF. In DNA form, the CDR3 reads TGTGCCAGCAGCCTTCCTGGAGCCGGGACTAGCCAGGAGACCCAGTACTTC.

The chain links TRBV19 to TRBJ2-2; possibly TRBD1 for D (5 bases). Germline loops: CDR1 LNHDA, CDR2 SQIVND (reference sequence). V was clipped by 7 bases and J by 6 bases, with 15 bases between them. The CDR3 consists of 14 residues. CDR3 in amino acids: CASMAGLSPGELFF. CDR3 nucleotide sequence: TGTGCCAGTATGGCAGGGCTTTCACCCGGGGAGCTGTTTTTT. Supplemented by reference TRBV19 and TRBJ2-2, the full variable domain reads DGGITQSPKYLFRKEGQNVTLSCEQNLNHDAMYWYRQDPGQGLRLIYYSQIVNDFQKGDIAEGYSVSREKKESFPLTVTSAQKNPTAFYLCASMAGLSPGELFFGEGSRLTVL.

The genes are TRBV12-3 or TRBV12-4 and TRBJ2-7; perhaps TRBD2 as D (6 bases). The V and J ends lost 6 bases and 0 bases respectively, with 9 bases between them. There are 13 residues in the CDR3. The CDR3, as DNA: TGTGCCAGCAGGACGGGGGTCTCCTACGAGCAGTACTTC. As protein: CASRTGVSYEQYF.

The chain recombines TRBV15 with TRBJ1-5; TRBD1 agrees at 9 bases. CDR1 is LNHNV, CDR2 YYDKDF, per germline (reference sequence). The CDR3 totals 16 residues. V gave up 4 bases and J gave up 3 bases; unmatched junction bases: 7. This CDR3 is CATSKAGTGFNQPQHF. The CDR3, as DNA: TGTGCCACCAGCAAAGCCGGGACAGGGTTCAATCAGCCCCAGCATTTT.

J is TRBJ2-5 and V is TRBV5-6; 9 bases map to TRBD2. Germline V CDR1 and CDR2: SGHDT, YYEEEE. CDR3 size: 14 residues. J lost 5 bases, V lost 4 bases, and 6 bases had no gene match. CDR3 DNA: TGTGCCAGCAGCCCGAGCGGGGGGCTTGAGACCCAGTACTTC. This sequence encodes CASSPSGGLETQYF.

The J gene is TRBJ2-1, the V gene TRBV7-9, with 9 bases aligning to TRBD2. J lost 7 bases, V lost 1 base, and 17 bases had no gene match. Germline assignment: CDR1 SEHNR and CDR2 FQNEAQ (reference sequence). The CDR3 is 19 residues long. The CDR3: CASSLDRGSGGPGRNEQFF. Written as DNA, the CDR3 is TGTGCCAGCAGCTTAGATCGGGGCAGCGGGGGGCCTGGGCGGAATGAGCAGTTCTTC.

This rearrangement joins TRBV29-1 to TRBJ1-1; TRBD1 aligns across 8 bases. The trim removed 4 bases at V and 0 bases at J, leaving 4 bases unmatched. The CDR3 is made up of 14 amino acids. Germline V lookup: CDR1 SQVTM, CDR2 ANQGSEA. The CDR3, as DNA: TGCAGCGTTGGACAGGGGTCATTGAACACTGAAGCTTTCTTT. Amino acid sequence: CSVGQGSLNTEAFF.

The rearrangement uses TRBV6-1 and TRBJ2-1; 7 bases are shared with TRBD1. Germline CDR1 and CDR2: MNHNS and SASEGT. The CDR3 extends over 16 amino acids. Unmatched junction bases numbered 9, after V lost 2 bases and J lost 5 bases. The CDR3 sequence: CASSERRTGYNNEQFF. The CDR3 DNA is TGTGCCAGCAGTGAAAGGAGGACAGGCTACAACAATGAGCAGTTCTTC.

V gene TRBV27 combines with J gene TRBJ1-6; D gene uncertain. Trimming took 6 bases from V and 0 from J, leaving 3 bases between them. CDR1 is MNHEY and CDR2 is SMNVEV in the germline V gene (reference sequence). CDR3 length: 13 residues. The DNA for the CDR3 is TGTGCCAGCAGGGCCTCCTATAATTCACCCCTCCACTTT. Residues: CASRASYNSPLHF.

The genes are TRBV5-1 and TRBJ2-1; weak D call: TRBD2 (6 bases). With 5 bases removed from V and 4 bases from J, the gap between germline ends came to 16 bases. Germline V lookup: CDR1 SGHRS, CDR2 YFSETQ. This CDR3 comprises 15 residues. The CDR3 protein is CASRVGGTGYNEQFF. In nucleotides, the CDR3 is TGCGCCAGCAGGGTCGGGGGTACGGGGTACAATGAGCAGTTCTTC.

This chain uses TRBV4-3 with TRBJ1-2; D is ambiguous. The CDR3 is 15 residues long. Germline CDR1 LGHNA, CDR2 YSLEER. Trimming pared 1 base from V and 4 bases from J, leaving 13 bases between. CDR3 sequence: CASSQVHGQFYGYTF. The CDR3 bases are TGCGCCAGCAGCCAAGTCCATGGCCAGTTCTATGGCTACACCTTC.

The V gene is TRBV6-2 or TRBV6-3, the J gene TRBJ1-5; 8 bases map to TRBD1. With 6 bases clipped from V and 4 bases from J, the junction kept 8 bases outside the gene matches. This CDR3 has 15 amino acids. In germline, CDR1 is MNHEY, CDR2 SVGEGT. The CDR3 DNA follows: TGTGCCAGCAGCTATCCCACAGGGGGTAATCAGCCCCAGCATTTT. Translation gives CASSYPTGGNQPQHF.

The V call is TRBV7-9, the J call TRBJ2-7, with D uncertain. Deletions cut 1 base from V and 11 bases from J, with 9 bases between. The germline V gene has CDR1 SEHNR and CDR2 FQNEAQ (reference sequence). This CDR3 comprises 11 residues. The CDR3 coding sequence is TGTGCCAGCAGCTTAGAGCAAAACGAGTACTTC. Translating gives CASSLEQNEYF.

The chain links TRBV4-1 to TRBJ2-1; TRBD2 matches at 9 bases. Germline-derived CDR1 and CDR2 are MGHRA and YSYEKL. The CDR3 has 16 residues. The trim removed 0 bases at V and 0 bases at J, leaving 0 bases unmatched. The CDR3, as DNA: TGCGCCAGCAGCCAAGAAGCGGGGGGCTCCTACAATGAGCAGTTCTTC. Its protein is CASSQEAGGSYNEQFF.

This clone has just one count. The chain couples TRBV4-2 to TRBJ1-2; 8 bases are a match to TRBD1. CDR1 and CDR2 (germline): LGHNA, YNFKEQ. The V gene end was trimmed by 3 bases and the J gene end by 4 bases; junction bases not matched to a gene: 10. The length of the CDR3 is 16 residues. The CDR3: CASSQKQGVPGYGYTF. The CDR3 nucleotides are TGTGCCAGCAGCCAGAAACAGGGGGTCCCCGGCTATGGCTACACCTTC.

This chain joins TRBV5-5 and TRBJ2-7; the match to TRBD2 covers 11 bases. Germline trimming cut 4 bases from V and 0 bases from J; bases unmatched to any gene: 9. The CDR3 is 17 amino acids. Per the germline V gene, CDR1 is SGHKS and CDR2 is YYEKEE (reference sequence). The CDR3 region is CASSARTSGGFSYEQYF. The CDR3 nucleotides are TGTGCCAGCAGCGCACGTACTAGCGGGGGATTCTCCTACGAGCAGTACTTC.

This clone was seen only once. The chain is built from TRBV7-2 and TRBJ2-3; D remains unclear. The CDR3 has 14 amino acids. Trimming removed 0 bases at V and 4 bases at J, with 8 bases between. CDR1 SGHTA and CDR2 FQGNSA come from the germline V gene. CDR3 region: CASSLARWADTQYF. For the CDR3, the DNA is TGTGCCAGCAGCTTAGCGAGGTGGGCAGATACGCAGTATTTT. Complete variable domain (other parts from reference TRBV7-2 and TRBJ2-3): GAGVSQSPSNKVTEKGKDVELRCDPISGHTALYWYRQSLGQGLEFLIYFQGNSAPDKSGLPSDRFSAERTGGSVSTLTIQRTQQEDSAVYLCASSLARWADTQYFGPGTRLTVL.

The chain has TRBV4-1 and TRBJ1-1; TRBD1 aligns across 8 bases. The CDR3 consists of 18 residues. Germline values: CDR1 MGHRA, CDR2 YSYEKL. J lost 5 bases, V lost 0 bases, and 14 bases had no gene match. CDR3 region: CASSQDPGGVWGKTEAFF. CDR3 DNA sequence: TGCGCCAGCAGCCAAGATCCAGGGGGCGTTTGGGGTAAGACTGAAGCTTTCTTT.